This TCR beta chain comes out of a study of blood T cell repertoires in COVID-19. The CDR3 is 15 residues long. The trim removed 4 bases at V and 1 base at J, leaving 4 bases unmatched. Produced via immunoSEQ multiplex PCR; TCRdb's table is partial and in-frame only. The table includes 200,000 to 300,000 clones, approximately 80% detected once. The clonotype comes from a man aged 35-49 years who had recovered from COVID-19. V gene TRBV23-1 combines with J gene TRBJ2-4, with TRBD2 matching over 7 bases. TRBV23-1 is marked as an open reading frame, function uncertain. The sequenced sample was peripheral blood. The CDR3 DNA sequence: TGCGCCAGCAGTCGTCGCGGGAGCGCCAAAAACATTCAGTACTTC. This sequence encodes CASSRRGSAKNIQYF.